Listed below are T cell receptor beta chains from one sample, sequenced in a study of control samples from healthy donors and cancer patients. This table comes from immunoSEQ multiplex PCR, and its TCRdb copy is limited to in-frame clones, with some not included. The sample lists nearly 200,000 clones, about 90% seen once, with roughly 1.9% in the top ten. Material for sequencing was blood. These receptors originate from a man in his thirties or forties in good health. The CDR3 runs from the conserved cysteine through the conserved F or W. Fields, in order: clone size, J gene, D gene, V gene, CDR3 protein, CDR3 DNA. The D gene is left open where the match is weak. Clone size is not always given. Where it is, it says once, few, many or a class for expanded clones.

clone size: .
J gene: TRBJ2-2
D gene: .
V gene: TRBV19
CDR3 protein: CASSILGNDGELFF
CDR3 DNA: TGTGCCAGTAGTATTCTGGGGAATGACGGGGAGCTGTTTTTT

clone size: .
J gene: TRBJ1-2
D gene: TRBD1
V gene: TRBV5-1
CDR3 protein: CASSQGAGYGYTF
CDR3 DNA: TGCGCCAGCAGTCAGGGGGCTGGGTATGGCTACACCTTC

clone size: .
J gene: TRBJ1-1
D gene: .
V gene: TRBV5-1
CDR3 protein: CASSLEAEAFF
CDR3 DNA: TGCGCCAGCAGCTTGGAGGCTGAAGCTTTCTTT

clone size: .
J gene: TRBJ2-7
D gene: TRBD1
V gene: TRBV29-1
CDR3 protein: CSVIVMGQGAISYEQYF
CDR3 DNA: TGCAGCGTGATCGTGATGGGACAGGGGGCGATATCCTACGAGCAGTACTTC

clone size: .
J gene: TRBJ2-1
D gene: .
V gene: TRBV2
CDR3 protein: CASSEPDSNEQFF
CDR3 DNA: TGTGCCAGCAGTGAACCCGACAGCAATGAGCAGTTCTTC

clone size: .
J gene: TRBJ1-1
D gene: .
V gene: TRBV5-8
CDR3 protein: CASRFEAGGNTEAFF
CDR3 DNA: TGTGCCAGCAGATTCGAAGCCGGGGGGAACACTGAAGCTTTCTTT

clone size: once
J gene: TRBJ2-4
D gene: .
V gene: TRBV6-6
CDR3 protein: CASSAQGAKNIQYF
CDR3 DNA: TGTGCCAGCAGTGCCCAGGGGGCCAAAAACATTCAGTACTTC

clone size: few
J gene: TRBJ1-2
D gene: .
V gene: TRBV20-1
CDR3 protein: CSAREPVGYTF
CDR3 DNA: TGCAGTGCTAGAGAACCTGTTGGCTACACCTTC

clone size: .
J gene: TRBJ2-3
D gene: TRBD2
V gene: TRBV29-1
CDR3 protein: CSVDLAGGAGDTQYF
CDR3 DNA: TGCAGCGTTGACCTAGCGGGGGGGGCGGGAGATACGCAGTATTTT

clone size: .
J gene: TRBJ1-2
D gene: .
V gene: TRBV19
CDR3 protein: CASSDGWDYGYTF
CDR3 DNA: TGTGCCAGTAGTGACGGTTGGGACTATGGCTACACCTTC

clone size: .
J gene: TRBJ1-6
D gene: TRBD1
V gene: TRBV4-2
CDR3 protein: CASSQETRQGRDSPLHF
CDR3 DNA: TGTGCCAGCAGCCAAGAAACGAGACAGGGGAGGGATTCACCCCTCCACTTT

clone size: .
J gene: TRBJ2-7
D gene: .
V gene: TRBV7-9
CDR3 protein: CASSLAVGQTYEQYF
CDR3 DNA: TGTGCCAGCAGCTTAGCGGTGGGGCAAACCTACGAGCAGTACTTC

clone size: .
J gene: TRBJ2-1
D gene: .
V gene: TRBV21-1
CDR3 protein: CASSKVRTNYNEQFF
CDR3 DNA: TGTGCCAGCAGCAAAGTTCGGACAAACTACAATGAGCAGTTCTTC

clone size: .
J gene: TRBJ1-5
D gene: .
V gene: TRBV7-9
CDR3 protein: CASSLGSNSNQPQHF
CDR3 DNA: TGTGCCAGCAGCTTAGGCAGTAATAGCAATCAGCCCCAGCATTTT

clone size: once
J gene: TRBJ1-2
D gene: TRBD1
V gene: TRBV24-1
CDR3 protein: CATSDPTTGAYGYTF
CDR3 DNA: TGTGCCACCAGTGATCCTACGACAGGGGCCTATGGCTACACCTTC

clone size: .
J gene: TRBJ2-6
D gene: TRBD1
V gene: TRBV27
CDR3 protein: CASSMDRDLVSGANVLTF
CDR3 DNA: TGTGCCAGCAGCATGGACAGGGATCTAGTTTCTGGGGCCAACGTCCTGACTTTC

clone size: .
J gene: TRBJ1-1
D gene: TRBD1
V gene: TRBV6-4
CDR3 protein: CATRDRVNTEAFF
CDR3 DNA: TGTGCCACTAGAGACAGGGTGAACACTGAAGCTTTCTTT

clone size: .
J gene: TRBJ1-1
D gene: .
V gene: TRBV6-5
CDR3 protein: CASSYSGIQSEAFF
CDR3 DNA: TGTGCCAGCAGTTACTCGGGGATACAGTCGGAGGCTTTCTTT

clone size: .
J gene: TRBJ1-6
D gene: TRBD1
V gene: TRBV28
CDR3 protein: CASSSGQGTSPLHF
CDR3 DNA: TGTGCCAGCAGCTCGGGACAGGGGACTTCACCCCTCCACTTT

clone size: .
J gene: TRBJ2-7
D gene: .
V gene: TRBV5-8
CDR3 protein: CASSLVVQGEQYF
CDR3 DNA: TGTGCCAGCAGCTTGGTGGTCCAGGGCGAGCAGTACTTC

clone size: .
J gene: TRBJ2-7
D gene: .
V gene: TRBV19
CDR3 protein: CASSRPETYEQYF
CDR3 DNA: TGTGCCAGTAGCCGCCCGGAAACCTACGAGCAGTACTTC

clone size: .
J gene: TRBJ1-1
D gene: .
V gene: TRBV29-1
CDR3 protein: CSVEGVLITEAFF
CDR3 DNA: TGCAGCGTCGAGGGGGTACTTATCACTGAAGCTTTCTTT

clone size: once
J gene: TRBJ1-1
D gene: TRBD1
V gene: TRBV7-9
CDR3 protein: CASSTGTANTEAFF
CDR3 DNA: TGTGCCAGCAGCACCGGGACAGCGAACACTGAAGCTTTCTTT

clone size: .
J gene: TRBJ2-2
D gene: .
V gene: TRBV7-9
CDR3 protein: CASSPSGPGELFF
CDR3 DNA: TGTGCCAGCAGCCCCTCTGGACCCGGGGAGCTGTTTTTT

clone size: once
J gene: TRBJ2-3
D gene: .
V gene: TRBV5-1
CDR3 protein: CASSSGTPVF
CDR3 DNA: TGCGCCAGCAGCTCCGGGACACCGGTATTT

clone size: .
J gene: TRBJ2-1
D gene: .
V gene: TRBV18
CDR3 protein: CASSQQEDHEQFF
CDR3 DNA: TGTGCCAGCTCACAACAGGAGGACCATGAGCAGTTCTTC

clone size: .
J gene: TRBJ1-1
D gene: .
V gene: TRBV6-5
CDR3 protein: CASSGQMNTEAFF
CDR3 DNA: TGTGCCAGCAGCGGACAGATGAACACTGAAGCTTTCTTT

clone size: .
J gene: TRBJ2-7
D gene: .
V gene: TRBV10-2
CDR3 protein: CASSGLERAEQYF
CDR3 DNA: TGCGCCAGCAGTGGCCTAGAGAGGGCCGAGCAGTACTTC

clone size: .
J gene: TRBJ2-4
D gene: .
V gene: TRBV30
CDR3 protein: CAWSGGISRFQYF
CDR3 DNA: TGTGCCTGGAGTGGGGGGATTAGCCGTTTTCAGTACTTC

clone size: once
J gene: TRBJ2-5
D gene: .
V gene: TRBV5-6
CDR3 protein: CASTLRTEKETQYF
CDR3 DNA: TGTGCCAGCACCCTGAGAACTGAGAAAGAGACCCAGTACTTC

clone size: .
J gene: TRBJ1-1
D gene: .
V gene: TRBV24-1
CDR3 protein: CATSDLWNTEAFF
CDR3 DNA: TGTGCCACCAGTGATCTTTGGAACACTGAAGCTTTCTTT

clone size: .
J gene: TRBJ2-2
D gene: .
V gene: TRBV5-1
CDR3 protein: CASSLVGTNTGELFF
CDR3 DNA: TGCGCCAGCAGCTTGGTGGGAACGAACACCGGGGAGCTGTTTTTT

clone size: .
J gene: TRBJ2-7
D gene: TRBD1
V gene: TRBV2
CDR3 protein: CASSEMAGQVVSRAYEQYF
CDR3 DNA: TGTGCCAGCAGTGAAATGGCGGGACAGGTTGTTTCTCGAGCCTACGAGCAGTACTTC

clone size: once
J gene: TRBJ2-7
D gene: .
V gene: TRBV7-9
CDR3 protein: CASSRAGFYEQYF
CDR3 DNA: TGTGCCAGCAGCCGAGCAGGGTTCTACGAGCAGTACTTC

clone size: .
J gene: TRBJ1-2
D gene: TRBD1
V gene: TRBV24-1
CDR3 protein: CATSVGQGGNYGYTF
CDR3 DNA: TGTGCCACCAGTGTAGGACAGGGGGGCAACTATGGCTACACCTTC

clone size: .
J gene: TRBJ2-3
D gene: TRBD2
V gene: TRBV7-3
CDR3 protein: CASSPIGGGRTDTQYF
CDR3 DNA: TGTGCCAGCAGCCCAATCGGGGGGGGTCGCACAGATACGCAGTATTTT

clone size: .
J gene: TRBJ2-1
D gene: TRBD1
V gene: TRBV7-9
CDR3 protein: CASSLDTGGLQGQFF
CDR3 DNA: TGTGCCAGCAGCTTGGATACAGGGGGCCTCCAGGGGCAGTTCTTC

clone size: few
J gene: TRBJ2-7
D gene: TRBD1
V gene: TRBV14
CDR3 protein: CASSQGDRAHRGEQYF
CDR3 DNA: TGTGCCAGCAGCCAAGGGGACAGAGCCCACAGGGGCGAGCAGTACTTC

clone size: .
J gene: TRBJ2-1
D gene: TRBD1
V gene: TRBV4-1
CDR3 protein: CASSQKWTGTGRNEQFF
CDR3 DNA: TGCGCCAGCAGTCAAAAGTGGACCGGGACAGGGAGGAATGAGCAGTTCTTC

clone size: .
J gene: TRBJ2-4
D gene: .
V gene: TRBV6-1
CDR3 protein: CASSEEKGNRGKNIQYF
CDR3 DNA: TGTGCCAGCAGTGAAGAGAAGGGAAATAGGGGCAAAAACATTCAGTACTTC